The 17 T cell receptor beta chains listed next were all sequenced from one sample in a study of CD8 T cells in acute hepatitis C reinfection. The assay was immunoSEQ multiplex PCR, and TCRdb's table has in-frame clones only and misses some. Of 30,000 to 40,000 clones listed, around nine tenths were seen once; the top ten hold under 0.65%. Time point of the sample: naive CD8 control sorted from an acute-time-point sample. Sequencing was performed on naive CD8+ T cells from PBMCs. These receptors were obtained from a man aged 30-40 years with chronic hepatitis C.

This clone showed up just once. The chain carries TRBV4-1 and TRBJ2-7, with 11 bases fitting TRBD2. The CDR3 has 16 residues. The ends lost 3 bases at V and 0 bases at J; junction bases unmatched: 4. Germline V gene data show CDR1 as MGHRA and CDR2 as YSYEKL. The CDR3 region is CASSHSSGGFSYEQYF. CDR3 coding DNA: TGCGCCAGCAGCCACTCTAGCGGGGGGTTCTCCTACGAGCAGTACTTC.

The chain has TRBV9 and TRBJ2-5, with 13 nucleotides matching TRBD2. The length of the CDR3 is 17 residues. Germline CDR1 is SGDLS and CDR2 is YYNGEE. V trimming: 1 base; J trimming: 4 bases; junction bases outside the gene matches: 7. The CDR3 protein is CASSVSGTSGAGETQYF. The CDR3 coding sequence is TGTGCCAGCAGCGTATCCGGGACTAGCGGGGCTGGAGAGACCCAGTACTTC.

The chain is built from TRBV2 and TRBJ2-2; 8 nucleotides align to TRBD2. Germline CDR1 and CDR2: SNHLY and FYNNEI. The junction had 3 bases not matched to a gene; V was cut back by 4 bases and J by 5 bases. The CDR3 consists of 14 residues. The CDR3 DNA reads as TGTGCCAGCAGTGCGGGGGGGACAACCGGGGAGCTGTTTTTT. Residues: CASSAGGTTGELFF.

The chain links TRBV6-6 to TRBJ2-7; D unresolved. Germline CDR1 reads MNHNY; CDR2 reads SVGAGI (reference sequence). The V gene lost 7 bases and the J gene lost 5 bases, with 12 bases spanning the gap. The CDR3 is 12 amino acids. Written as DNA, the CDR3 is TGTGCCAGCAAGTCGGTAGAGGACGAGCAGTACTTC. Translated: CASKSVEDEQYF.

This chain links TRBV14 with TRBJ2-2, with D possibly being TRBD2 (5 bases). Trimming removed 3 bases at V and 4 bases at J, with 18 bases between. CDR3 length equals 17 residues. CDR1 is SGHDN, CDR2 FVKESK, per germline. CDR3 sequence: CASSQALGLRVTGELFF. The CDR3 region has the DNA TGTGCCAGCAGCCAGGCCCTCGGACTCCGGGTCACCGGGGAGCTGTTTTTT.

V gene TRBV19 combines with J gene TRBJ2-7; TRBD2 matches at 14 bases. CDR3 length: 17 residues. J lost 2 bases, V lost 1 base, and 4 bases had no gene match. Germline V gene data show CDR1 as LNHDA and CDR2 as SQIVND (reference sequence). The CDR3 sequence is CASSIVGLAGDTYEQYF. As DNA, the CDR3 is TGTGCCAGTAGTATAGTGGGACTAGCGGGGGATACCTACGAGCAGTACTTC. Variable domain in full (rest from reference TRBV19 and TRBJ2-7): DGGITQSPKYLFRKEGQNVTLSCEQNLNHDAMYWYRQDPGQGLRLIYYSQIVNDFQKGDIAEGYSVSREKKESFPLTVTSAQKNPTAFYLCASSIVGLAGDTYEQYFGPGTRLTVT.

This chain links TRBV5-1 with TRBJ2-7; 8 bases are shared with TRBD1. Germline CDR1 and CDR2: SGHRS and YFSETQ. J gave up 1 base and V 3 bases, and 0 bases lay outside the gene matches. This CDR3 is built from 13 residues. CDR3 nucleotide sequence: TGCGCCAGCAGCTGGGACAGGTCCTACGAGCAGTACTTC. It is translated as CASSWDRSYEQYF.

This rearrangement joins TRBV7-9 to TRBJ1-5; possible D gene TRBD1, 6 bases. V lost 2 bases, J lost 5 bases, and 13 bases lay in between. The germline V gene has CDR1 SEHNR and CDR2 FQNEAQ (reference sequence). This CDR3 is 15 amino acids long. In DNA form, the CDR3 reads TGTGCCAGCAGCTTAAACAGGGAGGTGGATCAGCCCCAGCATTTT. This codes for CASSLNREVDQPQHF.

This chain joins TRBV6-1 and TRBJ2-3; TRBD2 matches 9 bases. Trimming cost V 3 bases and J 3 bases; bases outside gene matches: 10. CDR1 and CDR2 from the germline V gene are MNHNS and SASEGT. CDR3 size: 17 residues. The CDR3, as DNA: TGTGCCAGCAGTGATAAAGGTAGCGGGAGTATGACAGATACGCAGTATTTT. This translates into CASSDKGSGSMTDTQYF.

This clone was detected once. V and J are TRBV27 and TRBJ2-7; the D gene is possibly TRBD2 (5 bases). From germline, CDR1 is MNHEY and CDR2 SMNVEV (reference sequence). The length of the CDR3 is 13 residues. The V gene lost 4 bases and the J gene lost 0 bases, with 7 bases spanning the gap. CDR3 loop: CASSSGISYEQYF. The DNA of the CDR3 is TGTGCCAGCAGTTCCGGGATCTCCTACGAGCAGTACTTC.

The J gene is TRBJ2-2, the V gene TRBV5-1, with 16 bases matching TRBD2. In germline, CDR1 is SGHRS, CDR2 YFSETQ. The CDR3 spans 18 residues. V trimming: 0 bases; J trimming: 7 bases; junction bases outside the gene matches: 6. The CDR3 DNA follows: TGCGCCAGCAGCTTGGGTGGGACTAGCGGGAGGGTCGGCGGGGAGCTGTTTTTT. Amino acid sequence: CASSLGGTSGRVGGELFF.

The DNA for the CDR3 is TGTGCCAGCAGCTTGGGTGTAGTAGTTAGCGGGGGGGCCGAAGATGAGCAGTTCTTC. Protein sequence: CASSLGVVVSGGAEDEQFF. V and J are TRBV5-6 and TRBJ2-1, with TRBD2 matching over 11 bases. From germline, CDR1 is SGHDT and CDR2 YYEEEE. CDR3 length: 19 residues. V was clipped by 0 bases and J by 8 bases; unmatched bases: 16.

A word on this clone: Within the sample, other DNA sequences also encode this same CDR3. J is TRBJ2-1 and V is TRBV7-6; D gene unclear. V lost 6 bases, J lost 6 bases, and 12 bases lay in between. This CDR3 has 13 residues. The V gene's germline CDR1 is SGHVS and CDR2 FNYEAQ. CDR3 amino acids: CASSSHGINEQFF. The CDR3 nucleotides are TGTGCCAGCAGTTCCCATGGGATCAATGAGCAGTTCTTC.

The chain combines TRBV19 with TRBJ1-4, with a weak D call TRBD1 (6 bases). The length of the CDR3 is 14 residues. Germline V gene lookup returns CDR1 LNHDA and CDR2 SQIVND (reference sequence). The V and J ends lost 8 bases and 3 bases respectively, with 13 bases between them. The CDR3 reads CASETGTSNEKLFF. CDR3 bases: TGTGCCAGTGAGACCGGGACATCTAATGAAAAACTGTTTTTT.

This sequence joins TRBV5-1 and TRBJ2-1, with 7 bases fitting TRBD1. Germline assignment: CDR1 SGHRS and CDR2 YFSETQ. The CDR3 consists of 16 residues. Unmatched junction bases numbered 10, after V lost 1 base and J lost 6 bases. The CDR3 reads CASSLYPGQPFNEQFF. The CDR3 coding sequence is TGCGCCAGCAGCTTGTATCCGGGACAGCCATTCAATGAGCAGTTCTTC.

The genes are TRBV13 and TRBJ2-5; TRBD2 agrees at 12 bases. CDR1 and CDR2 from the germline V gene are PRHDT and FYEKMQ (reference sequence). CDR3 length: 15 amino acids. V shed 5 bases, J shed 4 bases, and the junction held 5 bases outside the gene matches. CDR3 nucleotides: TGTGCCAGCAGCCAAGGACTAGCGGGGCCAGAGACCCAGTACTTC. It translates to CASSQGLAGPETQYF.

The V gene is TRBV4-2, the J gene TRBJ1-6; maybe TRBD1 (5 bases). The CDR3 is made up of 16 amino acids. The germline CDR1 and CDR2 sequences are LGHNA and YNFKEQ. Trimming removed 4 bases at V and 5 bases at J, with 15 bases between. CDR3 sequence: CASSRFGDRDNSPLHF. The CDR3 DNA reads TGTGCCAGCAGCCGATTCGGGGACCGAGATAATTCACCCCTCCACTTT.